The entry below describes one T cell receptor (beta chain). The sample comes from a study of blood T cell repertoires in COVID-19. Across the whole study: Material from acute and convalescent COVID-19 was sourced from the United States, Italy and Spain.

Some clones are missing from TCRdb's copy, which holds only in-frame ones; the method was immunoSEQ multiplex PCR. Of about 110,000 clones in the sample, roughly 85% are singletons; the top ten hold around a sixth. The sequenced sample consisted of peripheral blood. This TCR came from a woman aged 60-70 years with acute or convalescent COVID-19.

CDR3 sequence reads: CASSQGQGSGNTIYF. The CDR3 DNA is TGTGCCAGCAGCCAAGGACAGGGCTCTGGAAACACCATATATTTT. The chain couples TRBV3-1 (or the pseudogene TRBV3-2) to TRBJ1-3, with 7 positions matching TRBD1. V shed 1 base and J 0 bases; nucleotides not matched to a gene: 0. There are 15 residues in the CDR3. Germline V gives CDR1 LGHDT, CDR2 YNNKEL (reference sequence).